This TCR beta chain originates from a study of T cell repertoires in cytomegalovirus infection. Study as a whole: Public TCR beta signatures were indicative of both CMV infection and a matching HLA type.

Trimming shortened V by 4 bases and J by 0 bases, and 11 bases separated the two germline ends. CDR3 length equals 15 residues. The V gene's germline CDR1 is SGHDT and CDR2 YYEEEE. TCRdb re-derived calls from the reads in MiXCR, one entry per CDR3 protein. The sample holds some 240,000 distinct CDR3 sequences; 15% to 20% are singletons and the top ten take around 47%. Notes on the study in general: Ex vivo, HLA-C-restricted CMV-specific TCR beta clonotypes prevailed over the rest of the response. The cumulative frequency of public TCR beta families distinguished individuals who carried CMV together with the relevant HLA.

This clonotype was seen more than once but under ten times. What it recognizes is unknown. The rearrangement uses TRBV5-6 and TRBJ1-5; D is unresolved. The sequenced sample was CD8+ T cells from PBMCs. This receptor was obtained from a human donor in good health (CMV status not recorded). Some clones in this sample may be carry-over from other donors' samples. This CDR3 is CASSPGPYSNQPQHF. The CDR3 bases are TGTGCCAGCAGCCCTGGACCGTATAGCAATCAGCCCCAGCATTTT.